Listed here are 10 T cell receptor beta chains from one sample, sequenced in a study of identical twins. One entry per CDR3 protein results from TCRdb running MiXCR on the 5' RACE reads. Found here are roughly 150,000 distinct CDR3 sequences, approximately 4% of them singletons; the top ten hold approximately 7.6%. Sequences were obtained from memory T cells sorted from blood. The receptors here all came from a man aged 18 to 29 in good health.

This clonotype was seen ten or more times. The rearrangement joins TRBV29-1 to TRBJ1-4, with 9 bases aligning to TRBD1. The germline gives CDR1 SQVTM, CDR2 ANQGSEA. The CDR3 extends over 16 amino acids. V trimming: 4 bases; J trimming: 4 bases; junction bases outside the gene matches: 10. CDR3 residues: CSVGFLQGANNEKLFF. The CDR3 DNA reads as TGCAGCGTTGGGTTCCTACAGGGGGCTAATAATGAAAAACTGTTTTTT.

The table lists this clonotype with many counts. The CDR3 loop reads CASSQPGGQSSGSYNEQFF. Here the CDR3 DNA reads TGCGCCAGCAGCCAACCCGGGGGACAGTCATCCGGCTCCTACAATGAGCAGTTCTTC. The chain is built from TRBV5-1 and TRBJ2-1; D may be TRBD1 (7 bases). The CDR3 loop spans 19 amino acids. The V end was cut by 4 bases, the J end by 0 bases, with 23 bases between. Germline values: CDR1 SGHRS, CDR2 YFSETQ.

The chain recombines TRBV11-2 with TRBJ2-1, with 8 bases aligning to TRBD2. The CDR3 runs to 15 residues. The J segment lost 6 bases and the V segment lost 5 bases, leaving 9 bases of the junction unmatched. Per the germline V gene, CDR1 is SGHAT and CDR2 is FQNNGV. The CDR3 reads CASSTLAGKFNEQFF. CDR3 in DNA: TGTGCCAGCAGCACCTTAGCGGGAAAATTCAATGAGCAGTTCTTC.

This clonotype was recorded at least ten times. J is TRBJ2-1 and V is TRBV6-1; 10 bases match TRBD2. There are 16 residues in the CDR3. Trimming removed 6 bases from V and 6 bases from J; junction bases left unmatched: 11. Germline lookup yields CDR1 MNHNS and CDR2 SASEGT. CDR3 nucleotides: TGTGCCAGCAGCCGCTCCGCTAGCGGGGGATCCAATGAGCAGTTCTTC. Translation: CASSRSASGGSNEQFF.

Ten or more counts support this clonotype. V is TRBV30 and J is TRBJ2-3, with a weak D call TRBD2 (6 bases). V gave up 5 bases and J gave up 0 bases, with 9 bases separating them. Per germline, CDR1 GTSNPN and CDR2 SVGIG (reference sequence). The CDR3 runs 13 residues. CDR3 in amino acids: CAWDRGSTDTQYF. The CDR3 coding sequence is TGTGCCTGGGATCGGGGGAGCACAGATACGCAGTATTTT.

This clonotype came up many times. V is TRBV5-5 and J is TRBJ2-5, with 7 bases fitting TRBD2. Germline values: CDR1 SGHKS, CDR2 YYEKEE (reference sequence). V gave up 4 bases and J gave up 5 bases; unmatched junction bases: 11. The CDR3 runs 15 residues. As DNA, the CDR3 is TGTGCCAGCAGCCTACCCCTGGGGGGAGGGGAGACCCAGTACTTC. Residues: CASSLPLGGGETQYF.

The table lists this clonotype with a count of one. The CDR3 does not close with the conserved phenylalanine or tryptophan, likely indicating a read error. This sequence joins TRBV2 and TRBJ2-5; TRBD2 matches 13 bases. The V gene end was trimmed by 5 bases and the J gene end by 3 bases; junction bases not matched to a gene: 3. Germline V gives CDR1 SNHLY, CDR2 FYNNEI. The CDR3 is 15 residues long. Here the CDR3 reads CASSPGTSGKETQYL. CDR3 sequence (DNA): TGTGCCAGCAGTCCCGGGACTAGCGGGAAAGAGACCCAGTACCTC.

This clonotype was seen more than once but under ten times. The rearrangement links TRBV24-1 to TRBJ2-7; maybe TRBD2 (6 bases). This CDR3 comprises 15 residues. Germline CDR1 is KGHDR and CDR2 is SFDVKD. V lost 7 bases, J lost 6 bases, and 21 bases lay in between. CDR3 bases: TGTGCCACCAGGGGGTATAATTGGACGGGGGTCGAGCAGTACGTC. Translation gives CATRGYNWTGVEQYV.

This clonotype was counted many times. This chain joins TRBV20-1 and TRBJ1-2; 7 bases line up with TRBD1. The CDR3 sequence is 15 residues long. V lost 2 bases, J lost 3 bases, and 9 bases stayed unmatched. The germline gives CDR1 DFQATT, CDR2 SNEGSKA (reference sequence). Written as DNA, the CDR3 is TGCAGTGCTAGACCCGGGACAGTCGAATACTATGGCTACACCTTC. This sequence encodes CSARPGTVEYYGYTF.

This clonotype was counted at least ten times. This chain links TRBV29-1 with TRBJ2-3; D is perhaps TRBD2 (5 bases). The germline V and J ends were trimmed by 4 bases and 2 bases, with 10 bases remaining between them. The V gene's germline CDR1 is SQVTM and CDR2 ANQGSEA. This CDR3 has 13 residues. CDR3 sequence: CSVAYRDTDTQYF. The CDR3, as DNA: TGCAGCGTTGCTTATCGGGACACAGATACGCAGTATTTT.